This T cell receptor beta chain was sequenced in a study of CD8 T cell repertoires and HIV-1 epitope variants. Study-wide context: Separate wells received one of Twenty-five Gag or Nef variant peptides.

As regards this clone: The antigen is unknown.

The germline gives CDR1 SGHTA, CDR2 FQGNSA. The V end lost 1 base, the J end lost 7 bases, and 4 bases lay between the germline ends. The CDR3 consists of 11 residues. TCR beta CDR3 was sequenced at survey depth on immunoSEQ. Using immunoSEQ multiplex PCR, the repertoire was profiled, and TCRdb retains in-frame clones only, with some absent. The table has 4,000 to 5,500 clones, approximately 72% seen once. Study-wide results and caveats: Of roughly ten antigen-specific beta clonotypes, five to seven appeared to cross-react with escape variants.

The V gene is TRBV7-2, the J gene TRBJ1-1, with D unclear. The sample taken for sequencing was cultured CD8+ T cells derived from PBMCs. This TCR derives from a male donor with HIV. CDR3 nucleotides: TGTGCCAGCAGCTTAGACGATGAAGCTTTCTTT. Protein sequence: CASSLDDEAFF.